This T cell receptor (beta chain) was observed in a study of blood T cell repertoires in COVID-19 (dated by TCRdb to about 2020). Regarding the study in general: Collaborator samples came from the United States, Italy and Spain and covered acute and convalescent phases of COVID-19. The prospective study material was composed of cDNA or gDNA derived from T cells, B-cell-depleted T cells, or PBMCs. Deeply sampled blood TCRbeta repertoires from subjects exposed to, actively infected with, or recovered from COVID-19 were included in the dataset. The repertoires were released in a freely available public database intended as a resource for research on the immune response to SARS-CoV-2. Samples were obtained from the ongoing ImmuneRACE study (first 160 participants) and from about 1,300 subjects provided by 6 global collaborators. Nearly every sample came with metadata listing a de-identified subject ID, COVID-19 status, age in years and sex. Where available, HLA class I and class II types were taken from metadata supplied by the sample provider and were not determined by assay-based typing.

In Seattle, one collaborating source enrolled patients while the infection was active and tracked those patients longitudinally over the course of disease. Each collaborating institution followed its own protocols to collect whole blood in K2EDTA tubes. Collaborator samples were shipped for TCRbeta analysis as frozen whole blood, isolated PBMCs, or DNA extracted from either sample type. In regard to this clone: No cognate antigen has been identified for it. One base away there is no much larger clone; base qualities are not given.

The CDR3 numbers 14 residues from cysteine through phenylalanine. Solely the CDR3 DNA is kept, with 42 bases framed from the first base. Trimming takes 0 bases off V and 7 bases off J; junction bases not matched to a gene: 4. The germline V gene (reference sequence) specifies SGHNT as CDR1 and YYREEE as CDR2. The immunoSEQ Assay, a bias-controlled multiplex PCR, was used to amplify TCRbeta CDR3 regions from genomic DNA. Turning to the authors' computational methods: The number of nucleated cells in each sample was estimated from the amplification of reference gene primers within the assay. Sequence reads were collapsed and filtered to measure the absolute abundance of every unique TCRbeta CDR3 rearrangement. Productive Simpson clonality was computed per sample as the square root of Simpson's diversity index over productive rearrangements. TCRdb took this table from immuneACCESS and kept in-frame rearrangements with V and J called. Such tables lack part of the clones; where checked against another copy, unresolved V genes explain under half of the gap, and the rest is unexplained. V and J calls and clone size come straight from that table; D and trimming were deduced from the DNA. This sample has approximately 77,000 clones in its table, and 70% to 90% of those were observed once. The ten largest account for 9.6% of the sample.

General findings and caveats noted by the study authors: Clinical and demographic metadata were provided uncurated, with the amount varying by source and participant.

The rearrangement combines TRBV5-4 with TRBJ1-2; 9 middle bases align to TRBD1. This receptor was identified in a man in his forties or fifties with COVID-19, enrolled during active disease. Source material: peripheral blood. The CDR3 sequence is CASSLAVTGGGYTF. The DNA is TGTGCCAGCAGCTTGGCCGTGACAGGGGGTGGCTACACCTTC. Supplemented by the reference TRBV5-4 and TRBJ1-2 proteins around the CDR3, the complete variable domain is ETGVTQSPTHLIKTRGQQVTLRCSSQSGHNTVSWYQQALGQGPQFIFQYYREEENGRGNFPPRFSGLQFPNYSSELNVNALELDDSALYLCASSLAVTGGGYTFGSGTRLTVV.